This record covers a single T cell receptor beta chain. The source of the sample is a study of blood T cell repertoires in COVID-19. For the study at large: COVID-19 samples, acute and convalescent, were from the United States, Italy and Spain. PBMCs, B-cell-depleted T cells, or T cells provided the cDNA or gDNA that made up the material.

In the original workflow: From reference gene primer amplification, estimates of nucleated cell counts were derived. Clones were sequenced by immunoSEQ multiplex PCR, and TCRdb holds only the in-frame ones, with some missing. The V and J calls and the clone size are those of that table, but D and trimming were determined from the DNA. The sample includes about 270,000 clones, around 82% of them seen just once. CDR1 and CDR2 (germline): MNHEY, SMNVEV (reference sequence). CDR3 length: 14 residues. V lost 6 bases and J lost 8; bases outside the gene matches: 7. V is TRBV27 and J is TRBJ1-6; 7 nucleotides line up with TRBD1. The sequence derives from a woman between 50 and 59 years old who had recovered from COVID-19. Sequenced material: peripheral blood. This chain's CDR3 is CASRRDRRYSPLHF. CDR3 nucleotide sequence: TGTGCCAGCAGGCGGGACAGACGATATTCACCCCTCCACTTT.